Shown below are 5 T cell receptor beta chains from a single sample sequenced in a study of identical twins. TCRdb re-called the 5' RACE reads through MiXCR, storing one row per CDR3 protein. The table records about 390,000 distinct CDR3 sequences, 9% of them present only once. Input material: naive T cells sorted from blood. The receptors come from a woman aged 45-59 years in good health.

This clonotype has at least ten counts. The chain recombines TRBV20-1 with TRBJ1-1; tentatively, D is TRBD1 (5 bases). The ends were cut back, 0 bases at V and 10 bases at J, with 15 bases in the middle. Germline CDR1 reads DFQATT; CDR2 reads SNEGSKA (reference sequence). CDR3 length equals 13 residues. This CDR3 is CSARDLGVLGAFF. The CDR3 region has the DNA TGCAGTGCTAGAGATCTGGGGGTCCTCGGAGCTTTCTTT.

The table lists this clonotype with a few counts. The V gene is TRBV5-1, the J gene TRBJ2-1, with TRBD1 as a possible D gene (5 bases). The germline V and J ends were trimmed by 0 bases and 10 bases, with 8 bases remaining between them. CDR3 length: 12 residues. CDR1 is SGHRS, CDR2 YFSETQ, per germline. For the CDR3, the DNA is TGCGCCAGCAGCTTGGCCAGGGTAGAGCAGTTCTTC. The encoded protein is CASSLARVEQFF.

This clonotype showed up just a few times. The CDR3 DNA is TGTGCCACCAGTGACGCAGGTAGTTACGAGCAGTACTTC. Translation gives CATSDAGSYEQYF. The chain carries TRBV24-1 and TRBJ2-7; D remains ambiguous. Trimming left V 4 bases short and J 4 bases short, with 10 bases between. The CDR3 runs to 13 residues. CDR1 is KGHDR, CDR2 SFDVKD, per germline.

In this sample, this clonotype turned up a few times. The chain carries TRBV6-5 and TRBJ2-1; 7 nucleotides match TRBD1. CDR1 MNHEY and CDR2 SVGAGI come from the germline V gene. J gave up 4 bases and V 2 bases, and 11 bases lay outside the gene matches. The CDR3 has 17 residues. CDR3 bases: TGTGCCAGCAGTTACCTCGCCGGGCAGGGGGTTTACAATGAGCAGTTCTTC. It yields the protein CASSYLAGQGVYNEQFF.

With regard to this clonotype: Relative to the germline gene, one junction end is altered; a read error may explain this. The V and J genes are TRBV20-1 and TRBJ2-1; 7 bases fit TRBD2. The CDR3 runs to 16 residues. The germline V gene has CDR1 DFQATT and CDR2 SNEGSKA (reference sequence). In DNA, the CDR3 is TGCAGTGCTAGAGGGTCTAGCGGCTTTTCCTACAATGAGCAGATCTTC. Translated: CSARGSSGFSYNEQIF.